This TCR beta chain is drawn from a study of blood T cell repertoires in COVID-19. In germline, CDR1 is MNHEY, CDR2 SVGAGI. The ends lost 4 bases at V and 7 bases at J; junction bases unmatched: 5. CDR3 size: 14 residues. The assay was immunoSEQ multiplex PCR, and TCRdb's table has in-frame clones only and misses some. The sample has about 260,000 clones, 80% to 90% seen once. This sequence joins TRBV6-5 and TRBJ2-7; 12 bases align to TRBD1. The sample was peripheral blood. The origin of this receptor is a woman in her seventies with COVID-19, enrolled during active disease. In DNA form, the CDR3 reads TGTGCCAGCAGTTGGGGACAGGGGGCGAGGGAGCAGTACTTC. It encodes CASSWGQGAREQYF.